The 30 T cell receptor beta chains reported below all come from one sample, sequenced in a study of tissue T cells after allogeneic stem cell transplantation. Measured with immunoSEQ multiplex PCR; TCRdb has only the in-frame clones, and not every one. The table shows over 6,000 clones, with approximately 50% occurring only once. Time point meaning: mouse harvest day 7 after allogeneic transplant. Each mouse received 10^7 T-cell-depleted marrow cells plus 10^6 splenic CD5+ T cells by tail vein. The sequencing sample was made of gut tissue. Receptors were obtained from a female BALB/c mouse given C57BL/6 T cells with graft-versus-host disease after an allogeneic hematopoietic cell transplant.

This clone was picked up one time. The gene names given are mouse names. The read ends 1 residue early relative to the CDR3; the germline J gene fills the gap. This chain uses TRBV26 with TRBJ2-5, with 9 bases aligning to TRBD2. Germline CDR1 KGHPV, CDR2 FQNQEV (reference sequence). The CDR3 contains 15 residues. V shed 3 bases, J shed 2 bases, and the junction held 3 bases outside the gene matches. The covered CDR3 bases are TGTGCCAGCAGTCTTGGCTGGGGGGGCCAAGACACCCAGTAC. This gives the protein CASSLGWGGQDTQY. The CDR3 in full is CASSLGWGGQDTQYF.

With regard to this clone: The gene names given are mouse names. The read comes to an end 1 residue before the CDR3 does, leaving the germline J gene to fill in the end. The gene calls are TRBV3 and TRBJ1-4; D gene ambiguous. V lost 2 bases to trimming and J lost 3 bases, with 4 bases between them. The CDR3 runs 13 residues. Germline V lookup: CDR1 SNHLY, CDR2 FYNGKV (reference sequence). CDR3 loop: CASSLRANERLFF. The CDR3 bases that were read are TGTGCCAGCAGCTTAAGGGCCAACGAAAGATTATTT.

This clone was picked up a small number of times. Gene names denote mouse genes. The read falls 1 residue short of the CDR3 end, and the missing part is taken from the germline J gene. J is TRBJ2-3 and V is TRBV15; D uncertain. The V gene's germline CDR1 is SGHND and CDR2 FRSKSL. CDR3 length equals 14 residues. Trimming shortened V by 4 bases and J by 0 bases, and 8 bases separated the two germline ends. The CDR3 reads CASSYTSSAETLYF. CDR3 DNA (partial): TGTGCCAGCAGTTACACATCTAGTGCAGAAACGCTGTAT.

This clone turned up a few times. Gene names and germline refer to mouse. The sequence runs out 1 residue before the end of the CDR3; the remainder is reconstructed from the germline J gene. V usage is TRBV26 and J usage is TRBJ1-3; D ambiguous. Germline CDR1 is KGHPV and CDR2 is FQNQEV (reference sequence). With 6 bases removed from V and 0 bases from J, the gap between germline ends came to 9 bases. The CDR3 loop spans 14 amino acids. Partial CDR3 DNA: TGTGCCAGCAGCAGACACTATTCTGGAAATACGCTCTAT. Amino acids: CASSRHYSGNTLY. The full CDR3 protein is CASSRHYSGNTLYF.

As to this clone: Germline and genes: mouse. The read halts 1 residue ahead of the CDR3 end, with the missing end drawn from the germline J gene. The genes are TRBV26 and TRBJ2-5, with 8 bases identical to TRBD1. CDR1 is KGHPV, CDR2 FQNQEV, per germline (reference sequence). V lost 4 bases, J lost 0 bases, and 0 bases stayed unmatched. CDR3 length equals 14 residues. The part of the CDR3 DNA that was read is TGTGCCAGCAGTCGGACAGGGAACCAAGACACCCAGTAC. Residues: CASSRTGNQDTQY. The full CDR3 sequence reads CASSRTGNQDTQYF.

Turning to this clone: Gene names and germline match the mouse. The CDR3 goes on 1 residue after the read ends, and that part is filled in from the germline J gene. The chain combines TRBV23 with TRBJ2-7; whether TRBD2, the table's D call, matches the DNA was not checked. The CDR3 has 12 residues. The germline V gene has CDR1 KGHTA and CDR2 FQNQQP. CDR3 bases read: TGCTCCAGCGACTGGGGGGGTTATGAACAGTAC. Protein: CSSDWGGYEQY. The CDR3 in its entirety is CSSDWGGYEQYF.

This clone has just a few counts. Genes and germline come from the mouse. Sequencing ends 1 residue short of the CDR3 end; the germline J gene provides the rest. The chain uses TRBV24 and TRBJ1-4, with a tentative D call TRBD1 (5 bases). The CDR3 sequence is 15 residues long. Germline CDR1 KGHTA, CDR2 FRNEEI. Trimming took 4 bases from V and 1 from J, leaving 10 bases between them. Partial CDR3 DNA: TGTGCCAGCAGTCGGACAAACCCTTCCAACGAAAGATTATTT. This gives the protein CASSRTNPSNERLF. The entire CDR3 protein reads CASSRTNPSNERLFF.

This clone has a single count. Gene names follow the mouse nomenclature. From the germline J gene comes the end of the CDR3, since the read stops 1 residue before it. The V and J genes are TRBV4 and TRBJ1-6; TRBD1 might be the D (6 bases). TRBJ1-6 falls under the ORF class, with uncertain function. This CDR3 has 14 residues. Per the germline V gene, CDR1 is LGHDT and CDR2 is YNNKQL (reference sequence). The germline V and J ends were trimmed by 11 bases and 1 base, with 12 bases remaining between them. CDR3 DNA (partial): TGTGCCCCGCGGGACAACTCCTATAATTCGCCCCTCTAC. As protein: CAPRDNSYNSPLY. The whole CDR3 reads CAPRDNSYNSPLYF.

Concerning this clone: Gene names follow the mouse nomenclature. The read stops 1 residue short of the end of the CDR3; the missing end is completed from the germline J gene. The same CDR3 can be traced to other DNA sequences in this sample. The J gene is TRBJ2-4, the V gene TRBV3, with a weak D call TRBD1 (5 bases). With 2 bases removed from V and 1 base from J, the gap between germline ends came to 7 bases. CDR1 and CDR2 from the germline V gene are SNHLY and FYNGKV (reference sequence). This CDR3 comprises 14 residues. CDR3 region: CASSLQGGQNTLYF. The DNA read from the CDR3 is TGTGCCAGCAGCTTACAGGGCGGTCAAAACACCTTGTAC.

Note on this clone: Mouse gene names and germline throughout. The read comes to an end 1 residue before the CDR3 does, leaving the germline J gene to fill in the end. The V call is TRBV12-1, the J call TRBJ2-1; D possibly corresponds to TRBD2 (6 bases). V lost 1 base and J 4 bases, leaving 7 bases between the germline ends. From germline, CDR1 is SGHSN and CDR2 HYEKVE. The CDR3 length is 13 residues. CDR3 region: CASSLLGYAEQFF. The sequenced CDR3 bases are TGTGCCAGCTCTCTGCTGGGGTATGCTGAGCAGTTC.

Remarks on this clone: Genes and germline are mouse. The CDR3 extends 1 residue past the end of the read, so its final part is completed from the germline J gene. This chain links TRBV13-3 with TRBJ2-7, with TRBD2 matching 10 bases. The junction had 1 base not matched to a gene; V was cut back by 3 bases and J by 7 bases. The CDR3 loop spans 12 amino acids. Germline V gives CDR1 NNHDY, CDR2 SYVADS. This CDR3 is CASSGLGGEQYF. The part of the CDR3 DNA that was read is TGTGCCAGCAGTGGACTGGGGGGAGAACAGTAC.

With respect to this clone: Genes here carry mouse names. The read comes to an end 1 residue before the CDR3 does, leaving the germline J gene to fill in the end. The J gene is TRBJ1-1, the V gene TRBV3; TRBD1 might be the D (6 bases). The CDR3 sequence is 14 residues long. V dropped 5 bases and J dropped 0 bases, with 10 bases sitting between them. Germline lookup yields CDR1 SNHLY and CDR2 FYNGKV (reference sequence). CDR3 DNA (partial): TGTGCCAGCAGCCTCAGGGGAGCAAACACAGAAGTCTTC. It is translated as CASSLRGANTEVF. In full, the CDR3 reads CASSLRGANTEVFF.

A remark on this clone: The genes are named according to mouse. With the read ending 1 residue before the CDR3 end, the germline J gene is used to fill in that end. V gene TRBV26 combines with J gene TRBJ1-6; 9 bases line up with TRBD1. TRBJ1-6 qualifies as an ORF whose function is uncertain. Germline trimming cut 2 bases from V and 7 bases from J; bases unmatched to any gene: 3. This CDR3 is built from 15 residues. Germline CDR1 reads KGHPV; CDR2 reads FQNQEV (reference sequence). Partial CDR3 DNA: TGTGCCAGCAGTCTGGGACAGGGGAGCAATTCGCCCCTCTAC. Amino acid sequence: CASSLGQGSNSPLY. The CDR3 as a whole reads CASSLGQGSNSPLYF.

To note about this clone: Each gene name is a mouse one. From the germline J gene comes the end of the CDR3, since the read stops 1 residue before it. The gene calls are TRBV3 and TRBJ1-1; D might be TRBD1 (5 bases). Germline loops: CDR1 SNHLY, CDR2 FYNGKV (reference sequence). Trimming removed 5 bases at V and 3 bases at J, with 7 bases between. This CDR3 has 12 amino acids. The CDR3 DNA, read in part, is TGTGCCAGCAGCCTCAGGGACACAGAAGTCTTC. Its translation: CASSLRDTEVF. The whole CDR3 protein reads CASSLRDTEVFF.

As regards this clone: The listed genes are named as in mouse. The CDR3 goes on 1 residue after the read ends, and that part is filled in from the germline J gene. The chain recombines TRBV12-1 with TRBJ1-1, with D hard to call. V lost 0 bases and J lost 1, with 5 bases in between. CDR1 is SGHSN, CDR2 HYEKVE, per germline. The CDR3 consists of 13 residues. The CDR3 bases that were read are TGTGCCAGCTCTCTCGGGTGGAACACAGAAGTCTTC. This sequence encodes CASSLGWNTEVF. The full-length CDR3 reads as CASSLGWNTEVFF.

About this clone itself: All gene names here are mouse names. With the read ending 1 residue before the CDR3 end, the germline J gene is used to fill in that end. V and J are TRBV23 and TRBJ2-1; the D call in the table, TRBD1, was not verified against the DNA. The CDR3 totals 14 residues. Germline V gene data show CDR1 as KGHTA and CDR2 as FQNQQP. The DNA read from the CDR3 is TGCTCCAGCAGTCAAAACAGAAACTATGCTGAGCAGTTC. Protein: CSSSQNRNYAEQF. The whole CDR3 protein reads CSSSQNRNYAEQFF.

This clone has more than one count but fewer than ten. The gene symbols are mouse symbols. The read terminates 1 residue before the CDR3 end, so the remaining end is supplied by the germline J gene. The J gene is TRBJ2-1, the V gene TRBV13-2; D might be TRBD2 (7 bases). Germline-derived CDR1 and CDR2 are NNHNN and SYGAGS (reference sequence). CDR3 size: 14 residues. V lost 1 base and J lost 6, with 11 bases in between. The sequenced CDR3 bases are TGTGCCAGCGGTGATAGGGGGGCCGCTGCTGAGCAGTTC. This codes for CASGDRGAAAEQF. The whole CDR3 sequence reads CASGDRGAAAEQFF.

This clone has just a few counts. Gene labels here are mouse ones. The read terminates 1 residue ahead of where the CDR3 ends, so the germline J gene completes it. The chain recombines TRBV15 with TRBJ1-3; unclear D gene. Germline V CDR1 and CDR2: SGHND, FRSKSL. CDR3 length: 12 residues. Trimming shortened V by 6 bases and J by 3 bases, and 6 bases separated the two germline ends. Incomplete CDR3 DNA: TGTGCCAGCAGCCAAAATGGAAATACGCTCTAT. Its translation is CASSQNGNTLY. The full-length CDR3 reads as CASSQNGNTLYF.

As for this clone: Mouse names are used for the genes. The CDR3 end falls 1 residue outside the read, so it is completed with the germline J gene. This chain connects TRBV2 to TRBJ2-5, with 9 bases lining up with TRBD2. The CDR3 loop spans 15 amino acids. Germline V lookup: CDR1 LGHNA, CDR2 YSYQKL. V lost 3 bases and J lost 2; bases outside the gene matches: 3. The CDR3 sequence: CASSHELGGQDTQYF. Incomplete CDR3 DNA: TGTGCCAGCAGCCACGAACTGGGGGGCCAAGACACCCAGTAC.

Of note for this clone: The genes are named according to mouse. The DNA ends 1 residue before the CDR3 does, and the rest of the CDR3 is filled in from the germline J gene. The chain couples TRBV26 to TRBJ1-1; no clear D gene. Germline V gene lookup returns CDR1 KGHPV and CDR2 FQNQEV (reference sequence). The CDR3 consists of 13 residues. Trimming cost V 0 bases and J 2 bases, with 4 bases left between them. CDR3 region: CASSLSDNTEVFF. CDR3 DNA (partial): TGTGCCAGCAGTCTGTCGGACAACACAGAAGTCTTC.

In its sample, this clone was seen a few times. Mouse gene names and germline throughout. Coverage ceases 1 residue before the CDR3 finishes, and the germline J gene fills in the end. This sequence joins TRBV15 and TRBJ2-7, with a tentative D call TRBD2 (6 bases). V was trimmed by 3 bases and J by 0 bases, leaving 6 bases between them. In germline, CDR1 is SGHND, CDR2 FRSKSL. The CDR3 spans 13 residues. Partial CDR3 DNA: TGTGCCAGCAGTTTTGGGGGCTCCTATGAACAGTAC. Translation gives CASSFGGSYEQY. The full CDR3 protein reads CASSFGGSYEQYF.

In the case of this clone: The germline and genes are mouse ones. The read terminates 1 residue ahead of where the CDR3 ends, so the germline J gene completes it. The genes are TRBV3 and TRBJ2-7; 7 bases align to TRBD1. Germline assignment: CDR1 SNHLY and CDR2 FYNGKV (reference sequence). V dropped 6 bases and J dropped 4; count of bases not matched to a gene: 3. CDR3 length equals 12 residues. CDR3 loop: CASRNRGYEQYF. Partial CDR3 DNA: TGTGCCAGCAGGAACAGGGGTTATGAACAGTAC.

In the case of this clone: Gene names follow the mouse nomenclature. The part of the CDR3 DNA that was read is TGTGCCAGCAGTCTGGGACAATATGAACAGTAC. Translating gives CASSLGQYEQY. The full CDR3 protein reads CASSLGQYEQYF. This chain joins TRBV15 and TRBJ2-7; the D gene is possibly TRBD1 (6 bases). Sequencing ends 1 residue short of the CDR3 end; the germline J gene provides the rest. CDR3 length equals 12 residues. Germline loops: CDR1 SGHND, CDR2 FRSKSL. Trimming left V 5 bases short and J 4 bases short, with 9 bases between.

Concerning this clone: The genes and germline here are from mouse. The read stops 1 residue short of the end of the CDR3; the missing end is completed from the germline J gene. This chain uses TRBV12-1 with TRBJ1-4; TRBD1 agrees at 8 bases. V lost 4 bases, J lost 0 bases, and 3 bases stayed unmatched. The CDR3 runs 15 residues. The germline gives CDR1 SGHSN, CDR2 HYEKVE. The CDR3 loop reads CASSRQGISNERLFF. CDR3 DNA (partial): TGTGCCAGCTCCCGACAGGGGATTTCCAACGAAAGATTATTT. Supplemented by reference TRBV12-1 and TRBJ1-4, the full variable domain reads DSGVVQSPRHIIKEKGGRSVLTCIPISGHSNVVWYQQTLGKELKFLIQHYEKVERDKGFLPSRFSVQQFDDYHSEMNMSALELEDSAMYFCASSRQGISNERLFFGHGTKLSVL.

This clone was seen more than once but under ten times. Mouse gene names apply. The read stops 1 residue short of the end of the CDR3; the missing end is completed from the germline J gene. The chain joins TRBV26 to TRBJ2-1, with a tentative D call TRBD1 (5 bases). This CDR3 contains 13 residues. Germline lookup yields CDR1 KGHPV and CDR2 FQNQEV (reference sequence). Trimming removed 6 bases at V and 1 base at J, with 7 bases between. CDR3 region: CASSRQNYAEQFF. CDR3 bases read: TGTGCCAGCAGCCGACAGAACTATGCTGAGCAGTTC.

Comments on this clone: Mouse gene names apply. The read gets to within 1 residue of the CDR3 end, and the germline J gene fills in the rest. The chain joins TRBV23 to TRBJ1-4; TRBD1 is the table's D call and was not checked against the DNA. The CDR3 has 14 amino acids. The germline V gene has CDR1 KGHTA and CDR2 FQNQQP. The sequenced CDR3 bases are TGCTCCAGCAGTCAATCCCCAGCCAACGAAAGATTATTT. Amino acids: CSSSQSPANERLF. The full CDR3 protein reads CSSSQSPANERLFF. The complete variable domain, with remaining parts taken from reference TRBV23 and TRBJ1-4, reads DAAVTQKPRYLIKMKGQEAEMKCIPEKGHTAVFWYQQKQSKELKFLIYFQNQQPLDQIDMVKERFSAVCPSSSLCSLGIRTCEAEDSALYLCSSSQSPANERLFFGHGTKLSVL.

In regard to this clone: Here the gene names and germline are mouse. The DNA ends 1 residue before the CDR3 does, and the rest of the CDR3 is filled in from the germline J gene. The chain uses TRBV19 and TRBJ2-5; 7 bases are shared with TRBD2. This CDR3 comprises 14 residues. V lost 7 bases to trimming and J lost 0 bases; unmatched junction nucleotides: 5. Germline CDR1 and CDR2: FNHDT and SITEND (reference sequence). The part of the CDR3 DNA that was read is TGTGCCAGCTCACTGGGGATTAACCAAGACACCCAGTAC. It codes for CASSLGINQDTQY. The full-length CDR3 reads as CASSLGINQDTQYF.

Notes on this clone: Mouse germline and gene names are used. The read stops 1 residue short of the end of the CDR3; the missing end is completed from the germline J gene. The V call is TRBV29, the J call TRBJ2-5; 7 nucleotides agree with TRBD2. Unmatched junction bases numbered 4, after V lost 3 bases and J lost 10 bases. CDR3 length: 12 amino acids. Per the germline V gene, CDR1 is MSHET and CDR2 is SYDVDS. The CDR3 bases that were read are TGTGCTAGCAGTTTGAGGACTGGTCCCCAGTAC. Translation: CASSLRTGPQY. The CDR3 as a whole reads CASSLRTGPQYF.

In this sample, this clone turned up a few times. The genes are named according to mouse. With the read ending 1 residue before the CDR3 end, the germline J gene is used to fill in that end. This chain uses TRBV23 with TRBJ1-1; the table calls TRBD1, which could not be checked here. The CDR3 is made up of 13 amino acids. In germline, CDR1 is KGHTA, CDR2 FQNQQP. CDR3 bases read: TGCTCCAGCAGTCGGGACAGGGAAACAGAAGTCTTC. This translates into CSSSRDRETEVF. The whole CDR3 sequence reads CSSSRDRETEVFF.

This clone turned up a few times. Gene names and germline match the mouse. The CDR3 end falls 1 residue outside the read, so it is completed with the germline J gene. This chain uses TRBV26 with TRBJ1-1; D is unclear. The CDR3 is 13 residues long. Per germline, CDR1 KGHPV and CDR2 FQNQEV (reference sequence). The ends were cut back, 3 bases at V and 0 bases at J, with 5 bases in the middle. This CDR3 is CASSLYANTEVFF. The sequenced part of the CDR3 DNA is TGTGCCAGCAGTCTCTATGCAAACACAGAAGTCTTC. Looking up the rest from reference TRBV26 and TRBJ1-1 gives the full variable domain: NSKVIQTPRYLVKGQGQKAKMRCIPEKGHPVVFWYQQNKNNEFKFLINFQNQEVLQQIDMTEKRFSAECPSNSPCSLEIQSSEAGDSALYLCASSLYANTEVFFGKGTRLTVV.